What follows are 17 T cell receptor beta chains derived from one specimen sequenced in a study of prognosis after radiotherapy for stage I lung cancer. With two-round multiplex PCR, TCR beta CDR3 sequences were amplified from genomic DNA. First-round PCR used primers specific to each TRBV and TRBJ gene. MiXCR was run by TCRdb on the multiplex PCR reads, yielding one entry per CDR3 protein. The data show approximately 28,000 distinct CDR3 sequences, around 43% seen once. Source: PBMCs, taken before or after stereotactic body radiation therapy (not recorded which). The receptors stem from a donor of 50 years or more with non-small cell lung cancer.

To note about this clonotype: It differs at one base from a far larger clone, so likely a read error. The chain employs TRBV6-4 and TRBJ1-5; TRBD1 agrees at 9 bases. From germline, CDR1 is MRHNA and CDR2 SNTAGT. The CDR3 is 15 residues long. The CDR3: CASSDQQGAGQHQHF. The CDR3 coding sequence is TGTGCCAGCAGTGATCAACAGGGGGCAGGTCAGCACCAGCATTTT.

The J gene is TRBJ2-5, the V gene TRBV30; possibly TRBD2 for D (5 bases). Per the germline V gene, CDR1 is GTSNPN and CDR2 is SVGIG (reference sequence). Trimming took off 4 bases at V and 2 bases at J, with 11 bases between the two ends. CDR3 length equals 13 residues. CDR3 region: CAWKAPGQETQYF. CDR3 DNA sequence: TGTGCCTGGAAAGCACCGGGGCAAGAGACCCAGTACTTC.

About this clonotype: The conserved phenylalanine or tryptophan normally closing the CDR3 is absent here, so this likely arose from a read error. The chain's CDR3 is CASSLSRGSTGKPQHL. The CDR3 DNA follows: TGTGCCAGCAGTTTATCTCGGGGTTCAACTGGTAAGCCCCAGCATCTT. The V and J genes are TRBV28 and TRBJ1-5; D unresolved. This CDR3 region has 16 residues. Germline loops: CDR1 MDHEN, CDR2 SYDVKM. V was pared by 1 base and J by 8 bases, with 18 bases between.

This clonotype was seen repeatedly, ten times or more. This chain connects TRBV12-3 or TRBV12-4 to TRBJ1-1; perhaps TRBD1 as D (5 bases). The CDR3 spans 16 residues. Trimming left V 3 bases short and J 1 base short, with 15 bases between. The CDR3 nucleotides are TGTGCCAGCAGTTTTCGGCGAGGGGCGCCGAACACTGAAGCTTTCTTT. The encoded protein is CASSFRRGAPNTEAFF.

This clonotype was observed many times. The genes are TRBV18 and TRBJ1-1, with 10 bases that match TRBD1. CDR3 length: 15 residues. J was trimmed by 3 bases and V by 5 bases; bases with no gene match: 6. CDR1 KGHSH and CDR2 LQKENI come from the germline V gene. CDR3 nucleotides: TGTGCCAGCTCAAGTACCGGGACAGGGGACACTGAAGCTTTCTTT. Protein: CASSSTGTGDTEAFF.

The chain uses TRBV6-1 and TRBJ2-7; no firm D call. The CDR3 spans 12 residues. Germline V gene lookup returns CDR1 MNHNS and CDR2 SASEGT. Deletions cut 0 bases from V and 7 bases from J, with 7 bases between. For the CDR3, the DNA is TGTGCCAGCAGTGAAGCGCTTTGGGAGCAGTACTTC. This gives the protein CASSEALWEQYF.

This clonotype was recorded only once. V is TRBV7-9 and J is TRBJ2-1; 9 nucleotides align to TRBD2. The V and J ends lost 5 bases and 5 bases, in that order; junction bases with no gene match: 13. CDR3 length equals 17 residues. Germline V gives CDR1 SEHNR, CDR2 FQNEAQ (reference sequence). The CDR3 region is CASSPPFRLAVHNEQFF. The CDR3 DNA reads TGTGCCAGCAGCCCCCCGTTTAGACTAGCGGTTCACAATGAGCAGTTCTTC.

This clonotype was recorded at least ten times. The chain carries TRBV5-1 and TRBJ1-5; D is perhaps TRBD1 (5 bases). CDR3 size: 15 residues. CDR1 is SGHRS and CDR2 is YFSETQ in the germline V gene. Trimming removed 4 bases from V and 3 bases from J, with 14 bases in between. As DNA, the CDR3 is TGCGCCAGCAGCCCCGCCGGGACGGACAATCAGCCCCAGCATTTT. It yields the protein CASSPAGTDNQPQHF.

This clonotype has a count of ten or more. The DNA for the CDR3 is TGTGCCAGCAGTTTAGCCAGGGATGAAAAACTGTTTTTT. As protein: CASSLARDEKLFF. This chain connects TRBV12-3 or TRBV12-4 to TRBJ1-4; tentatively, D is TRBD1 (5 bases). The CDR3 has 13 residues. Between the trimmed V and J ends, which lost 0 bases and 6 bases, there was a span of 5 bases.

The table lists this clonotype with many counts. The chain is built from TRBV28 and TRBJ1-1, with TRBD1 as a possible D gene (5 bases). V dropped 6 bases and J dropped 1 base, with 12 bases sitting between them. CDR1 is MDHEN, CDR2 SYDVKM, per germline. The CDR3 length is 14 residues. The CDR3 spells CASRSGGWNTEAFF. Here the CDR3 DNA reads TGTGCCAGCAGGTCGGGGGGGTGGAACACTGAAGCTTTCTTT.

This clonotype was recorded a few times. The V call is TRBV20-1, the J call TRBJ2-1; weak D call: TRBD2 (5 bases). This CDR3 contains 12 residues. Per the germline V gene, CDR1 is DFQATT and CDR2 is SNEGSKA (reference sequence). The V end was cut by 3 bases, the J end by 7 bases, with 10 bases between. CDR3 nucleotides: TGCAGTGCTAGCCGAGGGCCGAATGAGCAGTTCTTC. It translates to CSASRGPNEQFF.

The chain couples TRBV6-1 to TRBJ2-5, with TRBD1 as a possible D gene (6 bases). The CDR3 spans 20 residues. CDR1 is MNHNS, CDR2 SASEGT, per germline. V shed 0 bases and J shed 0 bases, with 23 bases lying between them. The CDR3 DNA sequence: TGTGCCAGCAGTGAAGCGGTCGGAGACAGGTTGTCTCGGTACCAAGAGACCCAGTACTTC. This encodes CASSEAVGDRLSRYQETQYF.

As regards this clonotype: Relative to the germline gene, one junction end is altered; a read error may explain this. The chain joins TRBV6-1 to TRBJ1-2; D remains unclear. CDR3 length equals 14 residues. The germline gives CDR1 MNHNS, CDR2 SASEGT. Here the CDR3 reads CASSGEADVYGYTF. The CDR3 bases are TGTGCCAGCAGTGGTGAGGCAGATGTCTATGGATACACCTTC.

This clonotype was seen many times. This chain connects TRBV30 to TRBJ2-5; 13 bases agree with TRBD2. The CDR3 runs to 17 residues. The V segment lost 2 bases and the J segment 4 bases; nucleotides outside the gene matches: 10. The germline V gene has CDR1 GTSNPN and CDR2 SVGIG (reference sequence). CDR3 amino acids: CAWSPQPGLAGRETQYF. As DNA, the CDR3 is TGTGCCTGGAGTCCCCAACCGGGACTAGCGGGGCGAGAGACCCAGTACTTC. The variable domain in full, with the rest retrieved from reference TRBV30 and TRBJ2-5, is SQTIHQWPATLVQPVGSPLSLECTVEGTSNPNLYWYRQAAGRGLQLLFYSVGIGQISSEVPQNLSASRPQDRQFILSSKKLLLSDSGFYLCAWSPQPGLAGRETQYFGPGTRLLVL.

The CDR3 is CSAPGQVFTGELFF. The CDR3 DNA is TGCAGTGCGCCGGGACAGGTGTTCACCGGGGAGCTGTTTTTT. The chain has TRBV20-1 and TRBJ2-2; 8 bases line up with TRBD1. Unmatched junction bases numbered 7, after V lost 6 bases and J lost 4 bases. The CDR3 runs 14 residues. Germline CDR1 is DFQATT and CDR2 is SNEGSKA (reference sequence).

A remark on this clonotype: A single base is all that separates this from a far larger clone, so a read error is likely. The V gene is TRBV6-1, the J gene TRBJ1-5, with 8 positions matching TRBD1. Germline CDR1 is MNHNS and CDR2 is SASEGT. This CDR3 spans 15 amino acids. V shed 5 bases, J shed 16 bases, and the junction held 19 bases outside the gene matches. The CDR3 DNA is TGTGCCAGCAGTTTCCTTCATTTTAGCTGGACAGGGCGTCATTTT. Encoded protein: CASSFLHFSWTGRHF.

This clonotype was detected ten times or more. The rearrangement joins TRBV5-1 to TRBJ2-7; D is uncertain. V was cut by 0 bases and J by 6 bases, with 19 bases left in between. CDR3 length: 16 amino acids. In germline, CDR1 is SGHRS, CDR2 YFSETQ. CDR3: CASSLEQSVRASEQYF. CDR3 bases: TGCGCCAGCAGCTTGGAACAATCGGTCCGGGCGTCCGAGCAGTACTTC.